Below, 27 T cell receptor beta chains from the same sample are listed, as sequenced in a study of early T cells in non-severe SARS-CoV-2 infection. Using its own MiXCR run on the 5' RACE reads, TCRdb lists one record per CDR3 protein. The sample yields 50,000 to 60,000 distinct CDR3 sequences, about 10% seen once. The sequencing input was whole blood. Every receptor here comes from an adult who was a healthcare worker with PCR-confirmed SARS-CoV-2 infection or an uninfected control (not recorded which).

This clonotype was observed at least ten times. The chain joins TRBV7-2 to TRBJ1-6; tentative D call: TRBD1 (6 bases). This CDR3 is built from 15 residues. Trimming removed 5 bases at V and 10 bases at J, with 18 bases between. Germline loops: CDR1 SGHTA, CDR2 FQGNSA. The CDR3 sequence: CASSLSGTSWSPLHF. CDR3 nucleotides: TGTGCCAGCAGCCTATCCGGGACATCCTGGTCACCCCTCCACTTT.

This clonotype was detected many times. This sequence joins TRBV7-2 and TRBJ2-1; D might be TRBD2 (5 bases). V dropped 3 bases and J dropped 9 bases, with 15 bases sitting between them. There are 14 residues in the CDR3. CDR1 and CDR2 (germline): SGHTA, FQGNSA. Here the CDR3 DNA reads TGTGCCAGCAGCTTTCGGGGTCGGGCCGGTGAGCAGTTCTTC. It encodes CASSFRGRAGEQFF.

Remarks on this clonotype: Being one base from a much bigger clone, this may be a read error. The rearrangement links TRBV7-2 to TRBJ1-5; D gene ambiguous. This CDR3 is 15 amino acids long. V gave up 4 bases and J gave up 4 bases, with 14 bases separating them. CDR1 SGHTA and CDR2 FQGNSA come from the germline V gene. In nucleotides, the CDR3 is TGTACCAGCAGCTCAGGACGGGTAAGGAATCAGCCCCAGCATTTT. Protein sequence: CTSSSGRVRNQPQHF.

This clonotype was observed a single time. V usage is TRBV28 and J usage is TRBJ2-7; TRBD2 is a possible D gene (6 bases). The CDR3 is 18 amino acids. Trimming cost V 3 bases and J 3 bases, with 24 bases left between them. Per germline, CDR1 MDHEN and CDR2 SYDVKM. In nucleotides, the CDR3 is TGTGCCAGCAGTTTTGAGCGTCCTTGGAGGGCACGTAACTACGAGCAGTACTTC. Translation gives CASSFERPWRARNYEQYF.

In its sample, this clonotype was seen many times. V is TRBV9 and J is TRBJ1-6; 7 nucleotides match TRBD1. Germline V gene sequence: CDR1 SGDLS, CDR2 YYNGEE. V shed 0 bases, J shed 6 bases, and the junction held 9 bases outside the gene matches. This CDR3 is built from 17 residues. The CDR3 spells CASSVGGTVLINSPLHF. CDR3 DNA: TGTGCCAGCAGCGTAGGGGGGACAGTTCTCATTAATTCACCCCTCCACTTT. The variable domain in full, with the rest retrieved from reference TRBV9 and TRBJ1-6, is DSGVTQTPKHLITATGQRVTLRCSPRSGDLSVYWYQQSLDQGLQFLIQYYNGEERAKGNILERFSAQQFPDLHSELNLSSLELGDSALYFCASSVGGTVLINSPLHFGNGTRLTVT.

In its sample, this clonotype was seen a few times. The genes are TRBV4-1 and TRBJ1-1; no reliable D call. The CDR3 is 11 amino acids. In germline, CDR1 is MGHRA, CDR2 YSYEKL. V was trimmed by 1 base and J by 7 bases, leaving 4 bases between them. The CDR3 DNA follows: TGCGCCAGCAGCCAAGGGGGTGAAGCTTTCTTT. Translating gives CASSQGGEAFF.

The chain uses TRBV4-1 and TRBJ1-5; D gene uncertain. The germline CDR1 and CDR2 sequences are MGHRA and YSYEKL. V dropped 0 bases and J dropped 9 bases, with 15 bases sitting between them. This CDR3 is built from 15 residues. CDR3 in amino acids: CASSQDGLGIAPQHF. In DNA form, the CDR3 reads TGCGCCAGCAGCCAAGACGGACTCGGGATAGCGCCCCAGCATTTT.

This clonotype was found many times. This sequence joins TRBV5-8 and TRBJ2-3, with TRBD2 as a possible D gene (6 bases). This CDR3 comprises 16 residues. Germline values: CDR1 SGHTS, CDR2 YDEGEE. Trimming pared 3 bases from V and 6 bases from J, leaving 20 bases between. The CDR3 loop is CASSSAGTSVGDTQYF. CDR3 nucleotides: TGTGCCAGCAGCTCGGCGGGGACGTCTGTCGGTGATACGCAGTATTTT.

This clonotype was observed a handful of times. V gene TRBV7-2 combines with J gene TRBJ2-4; D is possibly TRBD2 (5 bases). CDR1 and CDR2 (germline): SGHTA, FQGNSA. Trimming removed 5 bases from V and 1 base from J, with 15 bases in between. This CDR3 has 16 amino acids. CDR3 residues: CASSLRGPAAKNIQYF. The CDR3 DNA reads TGTGCCAGCAGCCTTCGAGGGCCGGCGGCCAAAAACATTCAGTACTTC. Using reference TRBV7-2 and TRBJ2-4 for the parts outside the CDR3, the full variable domain is GAGVSQSPSNKVTEKGKDVELRCDPISGHTALYWYRQSLGQGLEFLIYFQGNSAPDKSGLPSDRFSAERTGGSVSTLTIQRTQQEDSAVYLCASSLRGPAAKNIQYFGAGTRLSVL.

This clonotype has at least ten counts. The genes are TRBV12-3 or TRBV12-4 and TRBJ2-3; D gene unclear. CDR3 size: 12 residues. Trimming removed 1 base from V and 7 bases from J, with 6 bases in between. The CDR3 is CASSLVKNTQYF. The DNA for the CDR3 is TGTGCCAGCAGTTTAGTGAAGAATACGCAGTATTTT.

Ten or more counts support this clonotype. The chain couples TRBV28 to TRBJ2-3; 10 bases match TRBD2. J gave up 1 base and V 6 bases, and 4 bases lay outside the gene matches. Germline V CDR1 and CDR2: MDHEN, SYDVKM. This CDR3 comprises 15 residues. The CDR3 region has the DNA TGTGCCAGCAGAATTAGCGGGGGGCGCACAGATACGCAGTATTTT. It yields the protein CASRISGGRTDTQYF.

The table lists this clonotype with many counts. The V call is TRBV7-3, the J call TRBJ2-5, with 8 bases matching TRBD2. Germline V CDR1 and CDR2: SGHTA, FQGTGA. V was pared by 1 base and J by 7 bases, with 2 bases of the junction left unmatched. CDR3 length: 13 residues. The CDR3 sequence: CASSLNSGGTQYF. As DNA, the CDR3 is TGTGCCAGCAGCTTAAACAGCGGGGGGACCCAGTACTTC.

The table lists this clonotype with a few counts. This chain joins TRBV4-3 and TRBJ1-1; TRBD1 matches 7 bases. The CDR3 is 14 residues long. The germline gives CDR1 LGHNA, CDR2 YSLEER. V shed 0 bases and J 11 bases; nucleotides not matched to a gene: 9. The CDR3 spells CASSQEYRGKGAFF. In DNA form, the CDR3 reads TGCGCCAGCAGCCAAGAATACAGGGGAAAGGGGGCTTTCTTT.

Only a few counts were recorded for this clonotype. The chain is built from TRBV6-5 and TRBJ1-3; tentatively, D is TRBD1 (6 bases). CDR1 is MNHEY, CDR2 SVGAGI, per germline. The CDR3 is 11 amino acids. The V gene lost 5 bases and the J gene lost 9 bases, with 8 bases spanning the gap. This chain's CDR3 is CASSPGATIYF. CDR3 nucleotide sequence: TGTGCCAGCAGTCCAGGGGCCACCATATATTTT.

This clonotype was observed at least ten times. This sequence joins TRBV2 and TRBJ2-2, with D unresolved. Germline CDR1 SNHLY, CDR2 FYNNEI. The germline V and J ends were trimmed by 8 bases and 2 bases, with 12 bases remaining between them. This CDR3 comprises 14 residues. CDR3 amino acids: CASSLGSNTGELFF. In nucleotides, the CDR3 is TGTGCCAGCTCTTTGGGGTCTAACACCGGGGAGCTGTTTTTT.

This rearrangement joins TRBV7-2 to TRBJ2-3; D not resolved. The germline CDR1 and CDR2 sequences are SGHTA and FQGNSA. CDR3 length equals 13 residues. V was trimmed by 7 bases and J by 5 bases, leaving 13 bases between them. The CDR3 DNA sequence: TGTGCCAGCACCCGCTTGTTAAGAGATACGCAGTATTTT. Its translation is CASTRLLRDTQYF.

The chain combines TRBV6-6 with TRBJ2-7, with D tentatively TRBD2 (5 bases). This CDR3 region has 14 residues. Germline CDR1 and CDR2: MNHNY and SVGAGI (reference sequence). V lost 7 bases and J lost 6, with 19 bases in between. The CDR3 protein is CASTLGGPVREQYF. CDR3 nucleotide sequence: TGTGCCAGCACCCTCGGAGGTCCGGTCCGCGAGCAGTACTTC.

This clonotype was counted between two and nine times. The chain links TRBV5-6 to TRBJ1-4; TRBD1 aligns across 7 bases. Looked up from germline, CDR1 is SGHDT and CDR2 is YYEEEE. This CDR3 spans 15 amino acids. J gave up 8 bases and V 0 bases, and 7 bases lay outside the gene matches. In nucleotides, the CDR3 is TGTGCCAGCAGCTTGGCCCGGGACAGTAAGGAAAAACTGTTTTTT. Its protein product is CASSLARDSKEKLFF.

This clonotype was recorded many times. CDR3 DNA sequence: TGTGCCAGCAGCCTCTCCGTCAATCAGCCCCAGCATTTT. The encoded protein is CASSLSVNQPQHF. The chain recombines TRBV6-5 with TRBJ1-5; D is uncertain. The CDR3 has 13 amino acids. Germline loops: CDR1 MNHEY, CDR2 SVGAGI. The V and J ends lost 6 bases and 3 bases respectively, with 9 bases between them.

This clonotype was detected once. The chain carries TRBV7-3 and TRBJ2-1; 7 bases match TRBD1. Germline CDR1 and CDR2: SGHTA and FQGTGA. The CDR3 length is 14 residues. V was clipped by 2 bases and J by 5 bases; unmatched bases: 3. This CDR3 reads CASSLGQANNEQFF. CDR3 DNA sequence: TGTGCCAGCAGCTTAGGACAGGCGAACAATGAGCAGTTCTTC.

This chain joins TRBV4-1 and TRBJ2-2, with D unclear. Germline assignment: CDR1 MGHRA and CDR2 YSYEKL. The V gene lost 3 bases and the J gene lost 4 bases, with 9 bases spanning the gap. CDR3 length equals 14 residues. For the CDR3, the DNA is TGCGCCAGCAGCCAGCCGATCACCACCGGGGAGCTGTTTTTT. Translating gives CASSQPITTGELFF.

The chain links TRBV2 to TRBJ2-7; 10 bases agree with TRBD1. The ends lost 8 bases at V and 7 bases at J; junction bases unmatched: 17. The germline CDR1 and CDR2 sequences are SNHLY and FYNNEI. The CDR3 has 16 residues. CDR3 region: CASPGSRDRGLEEQYF. In nucleotides, the CDR3 is TGTGCCAGCCCCGGGTCCCGGGACAGGGGTTTGGAAGAGCAGTACTTC.

Many counts were recorded for this clonotype. The chain uses TRBV7-3 and TRBJ2-7, with D hard to call. Trimming pared 5 bases from V and 0 bases from J, leaving 8 bases between. This CDR3 contains 13 residues. Germline V lookup: CDR1 SGHTA, CDR2 FQGTGA. CDR3 residues: CASSPPGSYEQYF. CDR3 nucleotides: TGTGCCAGCAGCCCGCCGGGCTCCTACGAGCAGTACTTC.

This clonotype was seen at least ten times. The chain links TRBV29-1 to TRBJ2-3; D is possibly TRBD1 or TRBD2 (6 bases each). The germline gives CDR1 SQVTM, CDR2 ANQGSEA. V was clipped by 6 bases and J by 2 bases, with 18 bases between them. There are 15 residues in the CDR3. The CDR3 nucleotides read TGCAGCGTGATCCAGGGGACTTTAGACACAGATACGCAGTATTTT. Encoded protein: CSVIQGTLDTDTQYF.

There are a few counts of this clonotype. The V and J genes are TRBV4-1 and TRBJ1-1, with no clear D. Trimming pared 0 bases from V and 0 bases from J, leaving 11 bases between. There are 16 residues in the CDR3. Germline-derived CDR1 and CDR2 are MGHRA and YSYEKL. The DNA of the CDR3 is TGCGCCAGCAGCCAAGATCAACAGCTCATGAACACTGAAGCTTTCTTT. Encoded protein: CASSQDQQLMNTEAFF.

This clonotype was counted at least ten times. The chain couples TRBV5-6 to TRBJ2-4; tentatively, D is TRBD1 or TRBD2 (5 bases each). Trimming took off 3 bases at V and 7 bases at J, with 17 bases between the two ends. Germline V CDR1 and CDR2: SGHDT, YYEEEE. The CDR3 is made up of 15 amino acids. Here the CDR3 DNA reads TGTGCCAGCAGCTACCAGGGTGGGCGGAGGAACATTCAGTACTTC. It translates to CASSYQGGRRNIQYF.

This clonotype occurred many times. J is TRBJ1-5 and V is TRBV9; D is unclear. The V and J ends lost 0 bases and 1 base respectively, with 8 bases between them. The CDR3 is made up of 15 amino acids. CDR1 is SGDLS and CDR2 is YYNGEE in the germline V gene. CDR3 sequence: CASSVDLGSNQPQHF. Written as DNA, the CDR3 is TGTGCCAGCAGCGTAGACCTAGGGAGCAATCAGCCCCAGCATTTT.